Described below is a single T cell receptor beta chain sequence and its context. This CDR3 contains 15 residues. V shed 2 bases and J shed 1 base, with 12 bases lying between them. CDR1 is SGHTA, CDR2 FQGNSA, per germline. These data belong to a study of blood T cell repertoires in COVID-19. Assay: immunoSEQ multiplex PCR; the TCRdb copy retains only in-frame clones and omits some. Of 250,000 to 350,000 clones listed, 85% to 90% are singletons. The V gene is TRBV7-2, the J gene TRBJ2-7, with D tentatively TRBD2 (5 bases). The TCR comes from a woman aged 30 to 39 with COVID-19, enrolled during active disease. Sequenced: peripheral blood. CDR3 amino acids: CASSLQASFSYEQYF. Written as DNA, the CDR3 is TGTGCCAGCAGCTTACAAGCTAGCTTTTCCTACGAGCAGTACTTC.